Listed below are T cell receptor beta chains from one sample, sequenced in a study of cytomegalovirus exposure and HLA in healthy donors. Produced via immunoSEQ multiplex PCR; TCRdb's table is partial and in-frame only. The sample lists 95,000 to 100,000 clones, more than 60% seen once, with 7% to 10% in the top ten. The specimen was PBMCs. The source of these receptors is a human donor in good health. Each CDR3 is given with its conserved first and last residue. D genes are given only for firm matches. Expanded clones get a size class; other rows say once, few or many, or leave the size out.

clone_size	v_call	j_call	d_call	cdr3_aa	cdr3_nt
few	TRBV10-2	TRBJ1-2	.	CASSDPNRARGYGYTF	TGCGCCAGCAGTGACCCGAACCGGGCCAGGGGCTATGGCTACACCTTC
.	TRBV28	TRBJ2-3	TRBD1	CASTQRTGDSDTQYF	TGTGCCAGCACCCAAAGGACAGGGGATTCAGATACGCAGTATTTT
once	TRBV7-8	TRBJ2-1	TRBD2	CASSFSGTRYPEQFF	TGTGCCAGCAGCTTCTCCGGGACTAGGTATCCTGAGCAGTTCTTC
.	TRBV4-1	TRBJ2-2	TRBD1	CASSQERTGATGELFF	TGCGCCAGCAGCCAAGAACGGACAGGGGCCACCGGGGAGCTGTTTTTT
.	TRBV5-1	TRBJ2-7	TRBD2	CASSANPGLSYEQYF	TGCGCCAGCAGCGCCAACCCGGGACTATCCTACGAGCAGTACTTC
.	TRBV4-1	TRBJ2-1	.	CASSQLFGGNEQFF	TGCGCCAGCAGCCAACTCTTCGGAGGCAATGAGCAGTTCTTC
.	TRBV9	TRBJ2-1	TRBD2	CASSVGLSGRWSYNEQFF	TGTGCCAGCAGCGTTGGGCTAAGCGGGAGGTGGTCCTACAATGAGCAGTTCTTC
.	TRBV29-1	TRBJ2-7	TRBD1	CSVRTGNYEQYF	TGCAGCGTCAGGACAGGGAACTACGAGCAGTACTTC
.	TRBV5-1	TRBJ2-1	.	CASSSTGYNEQFF	TGCGCCAGCAGCTCGACAGGCTACAATGAGCAGTTCTTC
.	TRBV7-2	TRBJ2-7	TRBD1	CASSPRDRGSVEQYF	TGTGCCAGCAGCCCGAGGGACAGGGGGTCGGTCGAGCAGTACTTC
.	TRBV5-1	TRBJ1-2	TRBD1	CASSSDRGSLAGYTF	TGCGCCAGCAGCTCTGACAGGGGATCCCTTGCTGGCTACACCTTC
.	TRBV19	TRBJ1-2	.	CASRGVARFSGYTF	TGTGCCTCCCGGGGGGTCGCTCGATTTAGTGGCTACACCTTC
.	TRBV25-1	TRBJ1-4	.	CASSGTDSSYEKLFF	TGTGCCAGCAGTGGCACAGACAGTTCCTACGAAAAACTGTTTTTT
.	TRBV18	TRBJ2-3	.	CASSPIGGPDTQYF	TGTGCCAGCTCACCCATAGGAGGGCCAGATACGCAGTATTTT
.	TRBV9	TRBJ2-7	.	CASSVWPGASGSYEQYF	TGTGCCAGCAGCGTATGGCCGGGGGCTAGCGGTTCCTACGAGCAGTACTTC
.	TRBV7-6	TRBJ2-1	TRBD2	CASSLGTSGRINEQFF	TGTGCCAGCAGCTTAGGGACTAGCGGACGAATCAATGAGCAGTTCTTC
few	TRBV4-3	TRBJ1-1	TRBD1	CASSQEGQGKAEAFF	TGCGCCAGCAGCCAAGAGGGACAGGGGAAAGCTGAAGCTTTCTTT
.	TRBV29-1	TRBJ2-7	.	CSVERLGVVELRGEQYF	TGCAGCGTTGAGAGGCTCGGGGTAGTTGAGTTGCGCGGAGAGCAGTACTTC
.	TRBV5-1	TRBJ2-7	.	CASSLATGGSYEQYF	TGCGCCAGCAGCTTGGCGACAGGCGGCTCCTACGAGCAGTACTTC
.	TRBV5-4	TRBJ2-2	TRBD1	CASSIDRAGELFF	TGTGCCAGCAGCATCGACAGGGCCGGGGAGCTGTTTTTT
.	TRBV4-2	TRBJ2-5	.	CASSQDEQGRKTQYF	TGTGCCAGCAGCCAAGATGAACAGGGGAGGAAGACCCAGTACTTC
once	TRBV7-9	TRBJ2-3	.	CASSLEGAGYTDTQYF	TGTGCCAGCAGCTTAGAAGGGGCTGGGTACACAGATACGCAGTATTTT
.	TRBV6-5	TRBJ2-1	.	CASSQGSEQFF	TGTGCCAGCAGTCAAGGGAGTGAGCAGTTCTTC
.	TRBV4-2	TRBJ1-2	.	CASSQETVYGYTF	TGTGCCAGCAGCCAAGAAACAGTCTATGGCTACACCTTC
.	TRBV11-2	TRBJ1-1	.	CASSPPTRDTEAFF	TGTGCCAGCAGCCCACCCACGAGGGACACTGAAGCTTTCTTT
.	TRBV25-1	TRBJ1-2	.	CASRERGISNYGYTF	TGTGCCAGCAGGGAGAGGGGGATAAGTAACTATGGCTACACCTTC
.	TRBV11-2	TRBJ2-1	TRBD2	CASRSRTSGGTYNEQFF	TGTGCCAGCAGATCCCGAACTAGCGGGGGAACCTACAATGAGCAGTTCTTC